What follows describes a single T cell receptor (beta chain). This entry is derived from a study of blood T cell repertoires in COVID-19. Study-level background: Samples taken during acute and convalescent COVID-19 were collected in the United States, Italy and Spain. T cells, B-cell-depleted T cells, or PBMCs supplied cDNA or gDNA.

Original handling: Amplification of reference gene primers provided the estimated nucleated cell counts. Profiled with immunoSEQ multiplex PCR; TCRdb holds only in-frame clones, not every one. The V and J calls and clone size are taken from that table; D and trimming were inferred from the DNA. The sample lists 90,000 to 150,000 clones; over 75% were seen once. The clonotype was recovered from an older man with active or convalescent COVID-19. The sample taken for sequencing was peripheral blood.

This CDR3 is CASSQVAERRQETQYF. The CDR3 DNA is TGCGCCAGCAGCCAAGTGGCGGAGAGGAGACAAGAGACCCAGTACTTC. The rearrangement uses TRBV4-1 and TRBJ2-5; D is undetermined. CDR1 is MGHRA, CDR2 YSYEKL, per germline. Trimming removed 1 base from V and 2 bases from J, with 14 bases in between. The CDR3 covers 16 residues.